Sequencing of this TCR beta chain was carried out in a study of PD-1 blockade in classical Hodgkin lymphoma. Findings of the study overall: The study found complete responders had baseline diversity similar to newly diagnosed patients.

The CDR3 loop spans 15 amino acids. Germline lookup yields CDR1 SNHLY and CDR2 FYNNEI. Trimming took 6 bases from V and 0 from J; bases not matched to a gene: 7. Sequenced by immunoSEQ multiplex PCR; TCRdb stores in-frame clones only, minus some. The data hold about 35,000 clones, with approximately 92% observed a single time. For this clone: Its target is unknown.

Each of the patients experienced relapse following autologous stem cell transplantation, and their brentuximab vedotin exposure differed. Negative selection with magnetic separation was used to purify CD4+ T cells from thawed PBMCs. This chain joins TRBV2 and TRBJ1-1; TRBD1 matches 7 bases. Sequenced here: CD4+ T cells from blood, sampled at baseline. The source of this sequence is a human donor with classical Hodgkin lymphoma. The CDR3 here is CASSWDSPMNTEAFF. CDR3 nucleotides: TGTGCCAGCAGCTGGGACAGCCCTATGAACACTGAAGCTTTCTTT. Based on the CDR3 plus reference TRBV2 and TRBJ1-1, the full variable domain is EPEVTQTPSHQVTQMGQEVILRCVPISNHLYFYWYRQILGQKVEFLVSFYNNEISEKSEIFDDQFSVERPDGSNFTLKIRSTKLEDSAMYFCASSWDSPMNTEAFFGQGTRLTVV.